This TCR beta chain was profiled in a study of graft-versus-host responses after intestinal transplantation. At the level of the study: Those transplanted obtained multivisceral, liver-intestinal, or isolated intestinal grafts.

Only in-frame clones appear in the TCRdb table, and some are missing; sequencing was by immunoSEQ multiplex PCR. The sample consists of roughly 98,000 clones, 85% to 95% of them appearing once. The length of the CDR3 is 13 residues. In germline, CDR1 is SGHRS, CDR2 YFSETQ. The V and J ends lost 4 bases and 8 bases respectively, with 15 bases between them. As concerns this clone: The antigen is not known.

This rearrangement joins TRBV5-1 to TRBJ1-1; possibly TRBD1 for D (6 bases). The sequence came from a human donor who was the organ donor for an intestinal transplant. The material was unstimulated CD8+ T cells sorted from spleen or lymph node cells, obtained before transplant. The CDR3 coding sequence is TGCGCCAGCAGCCAGAGCGGGGGGGGCGAAGCTTTCTTT. This translates into CASSQSGGGEAFF.